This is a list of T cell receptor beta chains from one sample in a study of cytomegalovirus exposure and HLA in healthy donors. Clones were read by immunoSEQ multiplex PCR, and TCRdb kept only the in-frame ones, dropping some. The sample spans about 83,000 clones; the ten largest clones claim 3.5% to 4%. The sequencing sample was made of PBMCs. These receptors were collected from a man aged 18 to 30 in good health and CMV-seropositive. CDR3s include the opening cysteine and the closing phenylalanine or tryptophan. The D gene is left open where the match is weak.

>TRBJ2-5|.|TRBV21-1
CASSNLLAGDNQETQYF
TGTGCCAGCAGCAATTTGCTAGCGGGGGACAACCAAGAGACCCAGTACTTC
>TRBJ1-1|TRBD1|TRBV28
CASSYSAGGAKNTEAFF
TGTGCCAGCAGTTACAGTGCAGGGGGCGCGAAGAACACTGAAGCTTTCTTT
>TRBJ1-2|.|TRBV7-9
CASSPSSILGQKGKYGYTF
TGTGCCAGCAGCCCGAGCTCTATTTTGGGGCAGAAGGGGAAGTATGGCTACACCTTC
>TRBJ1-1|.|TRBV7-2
CASSLEVGTEAFF
TGTGCCAGCAGCTTAGAAGTAGGGACAGAAGCTTTCTTT
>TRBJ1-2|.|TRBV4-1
CASSQVGADNGYTF
TGCGCCAGCAGCCAAGTAGGGGCAGATAATGGCTACACCTTC
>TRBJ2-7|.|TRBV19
CASSISRRGGDEQYF
TGTGCCAGTAGTATATCAAGGAGGGGGGGGGACGAGCAGTACTTC
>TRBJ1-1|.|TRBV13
CASSLGAGTEAFF
TGTGCCAGCAGCTTAGGGGCAGGCACTGAAGCTTTCTTT
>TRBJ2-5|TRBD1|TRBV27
CASREDRGSGAQYF
TGTGCCAGCAGGGAGGACAGGGGTTCGGGGGCCCAGTACTTC
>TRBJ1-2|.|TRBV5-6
CASSSQGNYGYTF
TGTGCCAGCAGCTCCCAGGGGAACTATGGCTACACCTTC
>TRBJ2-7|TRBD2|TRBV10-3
CAIMASGGYEQYF
TGTGCCATCATGGCTAGCGGGGGCTACGAGCAGTACTTC
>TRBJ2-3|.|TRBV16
CASSPSERAQYF
TGTGCCAGCAGCCCCAGCGAGCGTGCGCAGTATTTT
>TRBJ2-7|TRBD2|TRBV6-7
CASRGGKPYEQYF
TGTGCCAGCAGGGGGGGGAAGCCTTACGAGCAGTACTTC
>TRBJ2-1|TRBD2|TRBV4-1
CASSQDRRLAGNEQFF
TGCGCCAGCAGCCAAGATAGGAGACTAGCTGGCAATGAGCAGTTCTTC
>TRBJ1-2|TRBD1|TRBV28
CASSLTGDPYGYTF
TGTGCCAGCAGTTTGACAGGGGATCCCTATGGCTACACCTTC
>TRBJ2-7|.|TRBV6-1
CATGDGYEQYF
TGTGCGACCGGAGATGGCTACGAGCAGTACTTC
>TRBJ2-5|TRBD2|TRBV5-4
CASSPPPGTSGGNGETQYF
TGTGCCAGCAGCCCTCCCCCCGGGACTAGCGGGGGAAACGGAGAGACCCAGTACTTC
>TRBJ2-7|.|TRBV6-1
CASSENRVFSEQYF
TGTGCCAGCAGTGAAAACAGGGTATTCAGCGAGCAGTACTTC
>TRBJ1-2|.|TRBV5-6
CASSFQGFGYGYTF
TGTGCCAGCAGCTTTCAGGGGTTTGGGTATGGCTACACCTTC
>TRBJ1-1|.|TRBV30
CAWSAQGSTEAFF
TGTGCCTGGAGTGCCCAGGGAAGCACTGAAGCTTTCTTT
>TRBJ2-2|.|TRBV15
CATSVTDTGELFF
TGTGCCACCAGCGTGACAGACACCGGGGAGCTGTTTTTT
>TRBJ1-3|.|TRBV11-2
CASSLLGPQNTIYF
TGTGCCAGCAGCTTATTGGGCCCTCAAAACACCATATATTTT
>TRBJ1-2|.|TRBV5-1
CASGESGRYGYTF
TGCGCCAGCGGTGAATCAGGGCGCTATGGCTACACCTTC
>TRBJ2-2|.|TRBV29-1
CSVEVSQNTGELFF
TGCAGCGTTGAAGTCTCACAAAACACCGGGGAGCTGTTTTTT
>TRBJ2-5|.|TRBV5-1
CASSLRESGQETQYF
TGCGCCAGCAGCCTACGGGAGAGTGGACAAGAGACCCAGTACTTC
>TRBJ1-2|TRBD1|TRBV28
CASSLPQQGAVTF
TGTGCCAGCAGTTTACCCCAACAGGGGGCCGTGACCTTC
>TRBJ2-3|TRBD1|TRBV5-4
CASSTRQGFVDTQYF
TGTGCCAGCAGCACCAGACAGGGATTCGTAGATACGCAGTATTTT
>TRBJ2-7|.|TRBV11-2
CASSLSAGGGSYEQYF
TGTGCCAGCAGCTTATCTGCAGGGGGAGGATCCTACGAGCAGTACTTC
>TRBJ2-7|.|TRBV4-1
CASSHGTVSSYEQYF
TGCGCCAGCAGCCACGGGACTGTTAGCTCCTACGAGCAGTACTTC
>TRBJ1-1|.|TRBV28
CASTPELNTEAFF
TGTGCCAGCACTCCGGAGTTGAACACTGAAGCTTTCTTT
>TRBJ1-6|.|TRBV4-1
CASSLIGGEINNSPLHF
TGCGCCAGCAGCCTGATCGGGGGGGAGATTAATAATTCACCCCTCCACTTT
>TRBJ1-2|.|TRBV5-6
CASSLAGGANYGYTF
TGTGCCAGCAGCTTGGCCGGCGGAGCTAACTATGGCTACACCTTC
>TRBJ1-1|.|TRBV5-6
CASSPSPGARDGGDTEAFF
TGTGCCAGCAGCCCATCCCCCGGGGCTAGGGACGGGGGGGACACTGAAGCTTTCTTT
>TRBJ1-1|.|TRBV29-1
CSVVGLGEAFF
TGCAGCGTTGTCGGGTTAGGAGAAGCTTTCTTT
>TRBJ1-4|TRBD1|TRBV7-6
CASSQTGADLYEKLFF
TGTGCCAGCAGCCAAACAGGGGCGGACCTTTATGAAAAACTGTTTTTT
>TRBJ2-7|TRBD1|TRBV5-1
CASSYRGQGDEQYF
TGCGCCAGCAGCTACCGGGGACAGGGGGACGAGCAGTACTTC
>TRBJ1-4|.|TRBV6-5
CASRGVATNEKLFF
TGTGCCAGCAGGGGAGTTGCAACTAATGAAAAACTGTTTTTT
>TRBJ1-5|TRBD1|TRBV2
CASSDDRAYSNQPQHF
TGTGCCAGCAGTGACGACAGGGCATATAGCAATCAGCCCCAGCATTTT
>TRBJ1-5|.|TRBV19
CASRRVRDNQPQHF
TGTGCCAGTAGAAGGGTGCGGGACAATCAGCCCCAGCATTTT
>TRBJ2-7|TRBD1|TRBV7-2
CASSLYAGDSYEQYF
TGTGCCAGCAGCTTGTATGCCGGGGACAGCTACGAGCAGTACTTC
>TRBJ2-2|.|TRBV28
CASSLLATGELFF
TGTGCCAGCAGTTTGCTAGCGACCGGGGAGCTGTTTTTT
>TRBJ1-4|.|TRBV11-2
CASSSRGRGNEKLFF
TGTGCCAGCAGCTCAAGGGGGAGAGGGAATGAAAAACTGTTTTTT
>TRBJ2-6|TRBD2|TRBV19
CASIGGGTGANVLTF
TGTGCCAGTATCGGGGGGGGCACTGGGGCCAACGTCCTGACTTTC
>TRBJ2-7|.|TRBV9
CASSVEPGAYEQYF
TGTGCCAGCAGCGTAGAACCAGGGGCCTACGAGCAGTACTTC
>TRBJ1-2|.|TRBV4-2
CASSQEYQGPLLYGYTF
TGTGCCAGCAGCCAAGAATACCAGGGGCCTCTGCTATATGGCTACACCTTC
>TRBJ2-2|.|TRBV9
CASSVGGRMAGELFF
TGTGCCAGCAGCGTCGGGGGGCGAATGGCCGGGGAGCTGTTTTTT
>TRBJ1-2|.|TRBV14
CASSPRRTANYGYTF
TGTGCCAGCAGCCCCCGGCGGACAGCAAACTATGGCTACACCTTC
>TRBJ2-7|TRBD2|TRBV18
CASSPTSYAYEQYF
TGTGCCAGCTCGCCGACTAGCTACGCCTACGAGCAGTACTTC
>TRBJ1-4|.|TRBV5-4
CASSLGTVTNEKLFF
TGTGCCAGCAGCTTGGGGACAGTAACTAATGAAAAACTGTTTTTT
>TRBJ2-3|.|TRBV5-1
CASSLNSHSTDTQYF
TGCGCCAGCAGCTTAAACAGCCATAGCACAGATACGCAGTATTTT
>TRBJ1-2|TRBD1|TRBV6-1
CASSLDRGYGYTF
TGTGCCAGCAGCCTGGACAGGGGCTATGGCTACACCTTC
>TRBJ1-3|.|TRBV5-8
CASSREGAGNTIYF
TGTGCCAGCAGCAGGGAGGGAGCTGGAAACACCATATATTTT
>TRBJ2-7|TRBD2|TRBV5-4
CASSHKLAGGNEQYF
TGTGCCAGCAGCCACAAACTAGCGGGAGGGAACGAGCAGTACTTC
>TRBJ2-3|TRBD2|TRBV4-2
CASSQDPSGGATSTQYF
TGTGCCAGCAGCCAAGATCCTAGCGGGGGGGCCACGAGCACGCAGTATTTT
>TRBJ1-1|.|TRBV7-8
CATLGGLGHTEAFF
TGTGCCACCTTGGGGGGGCTAGGCCACACTGAAGCTTTCTTT